This T cell receptor (beta chain) was documented in a study of cytomegalovirus exposure and HLA in healthy donors. Primers: 60 Vbeta forward and 13 Jbeta reverse. Profiling relied on immunoSEQ multiplex PCR, and the TCRdb table lists in-frame clones only, not all of them. The sample holds some 130,000 clones; about 75% are singletons and the top ten take 1.3% to 1.5%. The origin of this receptor is a woman aged 40-49 years in good health and CMV-seronegative. The sequencing sample was made of PBMCs.

The CDR3 sequence is CASSRIGGNSYNSPLHF. CDR3 in DNA: TGTGCCAGCAGCCGCATCGGGGGGAACTCCTATAATTCACCCCTCCACTTT. The chain carries TRBV5-6 and TRBJ1-6; TRBD1 is a possible D gene (5 bases). The CDR3 runs 17 residues. With 4 bases removed from V and 0 bases from J, the gap between germline ends came to 14 bases. Germline V lookup: CDR1 SGHDT, CDR2 YYEEEE.